The 11 T cell receptor beta chains below were found in one sample sequenced in a study of cytomegalovirus exposure and HLA in healthy donors. 13 Jbeta primers and 60 Vbeta primers were used for the PCR. TCRdb keeps only in-frame clones here, not all; method: immunoSEQ multiplex PCR. The listing records 150,000 to 200,000 clones. Sequenced material: PBMCs. The receptors were gathered from a woman aged 18-35 years in good health and CMV-seropositive.

The chain carries TRBV2 and TRBJ2-1, with 7 positions matching TRBD2. Germline CDR1 SNHLY, CDR2 FYNNEI. V shed 0 bases, J shed 5 bases, and the junction held 13 bases outside the gene matches. The CDR3 covers 18 residues. The CDR3 sequence: CASSEALRRLAVDNEQFF. Here the CDR3 DNA reads TGTGCCAGCAGTGAAGCGCTTCGGCGGCTAGCGGTAGACAATGAGCAGTTCTTC.

CDR3 nucleotides: TGTGCCAGCAGTTTAGTTGGCCCAAATCAGCCCCAGCATTTT. Protein sequence: CASSLVGPNQPQHF. The genes are TRBV27 and TRBJ1-5; D is ambiguous. CDR1 is MNHEY, CDR2 SMNVEV, per germline (reference sequence). The CDR3 totals 14 residues. V was clipped by 2 bases and J by 4 bases, with 9 bases between them.

The V call is TRBV7-3, the J call TRBJ2-1, with a tentative D call TRBD2 (5 bases). In germline, CDR1 is SGHTA, CDR2 FQGTGA. The CDR3 extends over 15 amino acids. V lost 2 bases to trimming and J lost 10 bases, with 18 bases between them. In nucleotides, the CDR3 is TGTGCCAGCAGCTTAGGGCTAGCAGAGCTTGCGGAGCAGTTCTTC. Amino acid sequence: CASSLGLAELAEQFF.

The V call is TRBV14, the J call TRBJ1-2; no clear D gene. CDR1 and CDR2 (germline): SGHDN, FVKESK. Trimming pared 4 bases from V and 6 bases from J, leaving 9 bases between. The CDR3 loop spans 12 amino acids. CDR3 in amino acids: CASSPPGNGYTF. In DNA form, the CDR3 reads TGTGCCAGCAGCCCCCCGGGGAATGGCTACACCTTC.

A remark on this clone: This same CDR3 is encoded by further DNA sequences in the sample. The V and J genes are TRBV29-1 and TRBJ1-1; D remains ambiguous. V was cut by 1 base and J by 0 bases, with 6 bases left in between. The CDR3 totals 13 residues. Germline lookup yields CDR1 SQVTM and CDR2 ANQGSEA. This CDR3 reads CSVEGRLNTEAFF. CDR3 nucleotide sequence: TGCAGCGTTGAAGGCCGGTTGAACACTGAAGCTTTCTTT. Supplemented by reference TRBV29-1 and TRBJ1-1, the full variable domain reads SAVISQKPSRDICQRGTSLTIQCQVDSQVTMMFWYRQQPGQSLTLIATANQGSEATYESGFVIDKFPISRPNLTFSTLTVSNMSPEDSSIYLCSVEGRLNTEAFFGQGTRLTVV.

The chain carries TRBV4-1 and TRBJ1-2, with TRBD1 as a possible D gene (6 bases). This CDR3 contains 13 residues. Germline values: CDR1 MGHRA, CDR2 YSYEKL. V was pared by 1 base and J by 4 bases, with 7 bases between. The CDR3 reads CASSQGTAYGYTF. The CDR3 nucleotides read TGCGCCAGCAGCCAAGGGACAGCCTATGGCTACACCTTC.

The chain has TRBV6-5 and TRBJ2-1; possibly TRBD2 for D (6 bases). Germline loops: CDR1 MNHEY, CDR2 SVGAGI. V was cut by 0 bases and J by 0 bases, with 6 bases left in between. The CDR3 runs to 15 residues. CDR3 coding DNA: TGTGCCAGCAGTTACTCCGGGAGCTCCTACAATGAGCAGTTCTTC. Encoded protein: CASSYSGSSYNEQFF.

The chain joins TRBV7-9 to TRBJ2-1; D perhaps matches TRBD1 (6 bases). This CDR3 region has 14 residues. Germline CDR1 SEHNR, CDR2 FQNEAQ (reference sequence). Trimming shortened V by 7 bases and J by 4 bases, and 14 bases separated the two germline ends. DNA for the CDR3: TGTGCCAGCACCTGGTGGGGGCAGTACAATGAGCAGTTCTTC. Its protein is CASTWWGQYNEQFF.

Written as DNA, the CDR3 is TGTGCCAGCTCACCGACCCGGGGGACCCAGTACTTC. Translated, it gives CASSPTRGTQYF. This chain connects TRBV18 to TRBJ2-5; D perhaps matches TRBD2 (5 bases). CDR3 length equals 12 residues. Trimming cost V 3 bases and J 7 bases, with 9 bases left between them. The germline V gene has CDR1 KGHSH and CDR2 LQKENI.

This chain uses TRBV18 with TRBJ1-5; TRBD1 matches 9 bases. The CDR3 has 15 residues. With 1 base clipped from V and 4 bases from J, the junction kept 2 bases outside the gene matches. Germline CDR1 reads KGHSH; CDR2 reads LQKENI. In nucleotides, the CDR3 is TGTGCCAGCTCACCACAACAGGGGGCTAATCAGCCCCAGCATTTT. Protein sequence: CASSPQQGANQPQHF.

The rearrangement uses TRBV19 and TRBJ1-2; D may be TRBD1 (5 bases). There are 13 residues in the CDR3. V lost 11 bases and J lost 8, with 21 bases in between. Germline V gives CDR1 LNHDA, CDR2 SQIVND (reference sequence). CDR3 in DNA: TGTGCCGGGAGGATCGCCGGGGCGGGAGGCTACACCTTC. It is translated as CAGRIAGAGGYTF.